This T cell receptor beta chain was captured by sequencing in a study of metastatic and nonmetastatic thyroid tumors (dated by TCRdb to the early 2020s). Turning to the overall study: For patients with malignant and with benign thyroid disease, the researchers compared repertoires between peripheral blood samples and tumor or nodule tissue samples. Broad study findings and their caveats: TCR beta diversity was reported as significantly higher in malignant tumors than in benign nodules, in both blood and tumor samples.

In the case of this clone: What antigen it recognizes has not been identified. One base away there is no much larger clone; base qualities are not given.

Libraries were prepared through PCR. Sequenced using an Illumina HiSeq 4000. High-throughput sequencing was used to profile the TCR beta-chain CDR3 region of every patient. In the original analysis: The researchers built a classifier to tell apart papillary thyroid cancer patients with distant metastasis, based on CDR3 differences among clinicopathological groups. The Shannon index was used to measure repertoire diversity, and the Morisita-Horn index was used to measure how similar tumor and blood repertoires were. The public reads were quality trimmed at Q25 with fastp and then assembled into clones with MiXCR by TCRdb, keeping productive beta chains. What appears here as the V and J calls and clone size reflects TCRdb's work, not the paper's. This sample comprises about 39,000 clones, around a fifth of them detected only once. The leading ten clones occupy approximately 20% of the sample. Trimming at the junction amounts to 5 bases on V and 0 bases on J, and the germline ends lie 8 bases apart. The CDR3 starts with the cysteine, ends with the phenylalanine, and has 15 residues. Only CDR3 DNA is held: 45 bases, read in frame from base 1. The germline V gene encodes CDR1 SEHNR and CDR2 FQNEAQ (reference sequence).

No treatment had been received by any patient before thyroid surgery. Patient clinical samples collected from the early 2010s to the late 2010s were retrospectively analysed using T-cell receptor beta sequencing. The chain uses TRBV7-9 and TRBJ2-6, and possibly TRBD1, on 6 matching bases. Sequenced material: blood. This TCR was sampled from a female donor with papillary thyroid cancer or a benign thyroid nodule (not recorded which). Some clones in this sample may be carry-over from other donors' samples. The CDR3 amino acid sequence is: CASSLGGSGANVLTF. The DNA sequence is given as TGTGCCAGCAGCCTAGGGGGCTCTGGGGCCAACGTCCTGACTTTC.